The 3 T cell receptor beta chains below were found in one sample sequenced in a study of glioma-infiltrating T cells. TCR alpha and beta CDR3 regions were amplified from RNA using iRepertoire nested multiplex PCR. TCRdb re-called the multiplex PCR reads with MiXCR, one entry per CDR3 protein. Of around 150,000 distinct CDR3 sequences listed, 39% are singletons. Sequencing was performed on glioma tissue, nonneoplastic brain tissue, or PBMCs (not recorded which). These receptors were taken from a human donor with low-grade glioma or glioblastoma, undergoing nonglioma brain surgery, or in good health (not recorded which).

As regards this clonotype: Just one base apart from a much larger clone, this may be a read error. The chain combines TRBV12-3 or TRBV12-4 with TRBJ2-5, with 9 bases that match TRBD2. This CDR3 contains 12 residues. Losses at the gene ends were 7 bases for V and 12 bases for J; bases not matched to a gene: 9. CDR3 region: CASTQGLAAEYF. As DNA, the CDR3 is TGTGCCAGCACCCAGGGACTAGCCGCCGAGTACTTC.

This chain joins TRBV7-2 and TRBJ1-6; D is unresolved. The CDR3 extends over 14 amino acids. V was clipped by 1 base and J by 10 bases, with 11 bases between them. The germline V gene has CDR1 SGHTA and CDR2 FQGNSA. CDR3 nucleotide sequence: TGTGCCAGCAGCTTAGACGGGATAGGGTCACCCCTCCACTTT. It yields the protein CASSLDGIGSPLHF.

J is TRBJ1-1 and V is TRBV25-1; D uncertain. CDR3 length equals 13 residues. Trimming took off 4 bases at V and 2 bases at J, with 8 bases between the two ends. From germline, CDR1 is MGHDK and CDR2 SYGVNS. The CDR3 protein is CASSGVGNTEAFF. The CDR3, as DNA: TGTGCCAGCAGTGGGGTTGGTAACACTGAAGCTTTCTTT.